These 28 T cell receptor beta chains were sequenced from one sample in a study of CD8 T cells in Susac syndrome (dated by TCRdb to the late 2010s). Preparation of the library involved the immunoSEQ multiplex PCR assay. RNA was extracted using the RNeasy kit, and about 0.5 to 1 ug of the RNA was reverse transcribed with random hexamers. TCRdb reprocessing: public reads trimmed at Q25 with fastp, clones called with MiXCR, in-frame beta chains kept. Each CDR3 protein gets just one entry, which takes the most common genes and DNA from the rows behind it. In this sample the table shows 95,000 to 150,000 distinct CDR3 sequences, about 94% of which occur a single time. The ten most abundant clones make up less than 0.3% of the sample. The sequencing input was CD8+ T cells from PBMCs. Every receptor here comes from a human donor with Susac syndrome.

V is TRBV5-1 and J is TRBJ2-7, with D hard to call. Trimming removed 0 bases from V and 1 base from J, with 8 bases in between. The CDR3 totals 14 residues. Germline CDR1 reads SGHRS; CDR2 reads YFSETQ. CDR3: CASSLDPGSYEQYF. Here the CDR3 DNA reads TGCGCCAGCAGCTTGGACCCTGGGTCCTACGAGCAGTACTTC. Full variable domain (rest looked up from reference TRBV5-1 and TRBJ2-7): KAGVTQTPRYLIKTRGQQVTLSCSPISGHRSVSWYQQTPGQGLQFLFEYFSETQRNKGNFPGRFSGRQFSNSRSEMNVSTLELGDSALYLCASSLDPGSYEQYFGPGTRLTVT.

V usage is TRBV4-1 and J usage is TRBJ1-6; TRBD1 agrees at 8 bases. The junction had 3 bases not matched to a gene; V was cut back by 1 base and J by 10 bases. This CDR3 is built from 14 residues. From germline, CDR1 is MGHRA and CDR2 YSYEKL. CDR3 sequence: CASSQVTGGSPLHF. Here the CDR3 DNA reads TGCGCCAGCAGCCAAGTAACAGGGGGATCACCCCTCCACTTT.

J is TRBJ2-2 and V is TRBV29-1; unclear D gene. This CDR3 has 13 residues. Looked up from germline, CDR1 is SQVTM and CDR2 is ANQGSEA. V lost 7 bases and J lost 4, with 13 bases in between. CDR3 DNA: TGCAGCGCTAGGACGCGCGGCACCGGGGAGCTGTTTTTT. Its protein is CSARTRGTGELFF.

The gene calls are TRBV4-1 and TRBJ2-7; D ambiguous. V lost 0 bases, J lost 0 bases, and 12 bases lay in between. Germline CDR1 is MGHRA and CDR2 is YSYEKL. The CDR3 loop spans 16 amino acids. This CDR3 reads CASSQDSHFSSYEQYF. The DNA of the CDR3 is TGCGCCAGCAGCCAAGATTCCCACTTCAGCTCCTACGAGCAGTACTTC.

CDR3 coding DNA: TGCAGTGCTAGAGATAGGAGCAGTGCCTATGGCTACACCTTC. It specifies CSARDRSSAYGYTF. The V call is TRBV20-1, the J call TRBJ1-2; D gene uncertain. The CDR3 has 14 amino acids. Trimming took off 0 bases at V and 4 bases at J, with 12 bases between the two ends. Germline V CDR1 and CDR2: DFQATT, SNEGSKA (reference sequence).

The rearrangement uses TRBV29-1 and TRBJ2-2; a possible D gene is TRBD2 (5 bases). V was shortened by 4 bases and J by 1 base, with 13 bases between the two germline ends. This CDR3 region has 15 residues. From germline, CDR1 is SQVTM and CDR2 ANQGSEA. This CDR3 reads CSVGWGRGNTGELFF. As DNA, the CDR3 is TGCAGCGTTGGGTGGGGTCGGGGGAACACCGGGGAGCTGTTTTTT.

This chain joins TRBV7-7 and TRBJ2-7; D unresolved. Per the germline V gene, CDR1 is SSHAT and CDR2 is FNYEAQ (reference sequence). This CDR3 has 13 residues. Trimming left V 5 bases short and J 3 bases short, with 11 bases between. In nucleotides, the CDR3 is TGTGCCAGCAGCCCCTCCCCCGGCTACGAGCAGTACTTC. It translates to CASSPSPGYEQYF.

The table lists this clonotype with a count of one. This chain links TRBV27 with TRBJ2-1, with TRBD1 matching 8 bases. The CDR3 length is 16 residues. The V gene end was trimmed by 5 bases and the J gene end by 2 bases; junction bases not matched to a gene: 8. Germline CDR1 MNHEY, CDR2 SMNVEV (reference sequence). CDR3 coding DNA: TGTGCCAGCAGTCCATCGACAGGGGAAACCTACAATGAGCAGTTCTTC. The encoded protein is CASSPSTGETYNEQFF.

V gene TRBV4-1 combines with J gene TRBJ1-5, with 8 nucleotides matching TRBD1. V lost 3 bases, J lost 7 bases, and 14 bases stayed unmatched. The CDR3 is 17 residues long. Germline V CDR1 and CDR2: MGHRA, YSYEKL. This CDR3 is CASSQNPGQATGQPQHF. CDR3 nucleotide sequence: TGCGCCAGCAGCCAGAACCCGGGACAGGCCACGGGACAGCCCCAGCATTTT.

The J gene is TRBJ2-7, the V gene TRBV3-1; no firm D call. V lost 0 bases and J 3 bases, leaving 6 bases between the germline ends. This CDR3 is built from 13 residues. CDR1 and CDR2 from the germline V gene are LGHDT and YNNKEL (reference sequence). CDR3 sequence: CASSQDNHYEQYF. CDR3 nucleotides: TGTGCCAGCAGCCAAGATAACCACTACGAGCAGTACTTC.

The chain couples TRBV20-1 to TRBJ2-3, with TRBD2 matching 10 bases. Looked up from germline, CDR1 is DFQATT and CDR2 is SNEGSKA (reference sequence). The CDR3 runs to 16 residues. The junction had 7 bases not matched to a gene; V was cut back by 0 bases and J by 4 bases. The CDR3 sequence: CSARDGTSGVADTQYF. The CDR3 DNA reads as TGCAGTGCTAGAGATGGTACTAGCGGGGTTGCAGATACGCAGTATTTT.

In this sample, this clonotype turned up once. V is TRBV4-2 and J is TRBJ1-5; the D is unclear. CDR1 is LGHNA, CDR2 YNFKEQ, per germline. The CDR3 loop spans 12 amino acids. V dropped 9 bases and J dropped 2 bases, with 8 bases sitting between them. For the CDR3, the DNA is TGTGCCAGTAGGGAGGGCAATCAGCCCCAGCATTTT. Residues: CASREGNQPQHF.

The chain recombines TRBV5-6 with TRBJ1-4; the D is unclear. Deletions cut 2 bases from V and 3 bases from J, with 5 bases between. Per the germline V gene, CDR1 is SGHDT and CDR2 is YYEEEE. CDR3 size: 13 residues. The CDR3 nucleotides are TGTGCCAGCAGCTTTGCTGCTAATGAAAAACTGTTTTTT. It translates to CASSFAANEKLFF.

This chain connects TRBV6-2 or TRBV6-3 to TRBJ1-6, with TRBD1 as a possible D gene (6 bases). V was trimmed by 2 bases and J by 9 bases, leaving 14 bases between them. Germline V CDR1 and CDR2: MNHEY, SVGEGT. The CDR3 runs to 15 residues. CDR3 coding DNA: TGTGCCAGCAGTTACGGGGCAGGGGCAAGTTCACCCCTCCACTTT. Translated: CASSYGAGASSPLHF.

This clonotype was detected once. The chain has TRBV6-1 and TRBJ2-5, with 8 bases aligning to TRBD2. Germline trimming cut 8 bases from V and 1 base from J; bases unmatched to any gene: 12. The CDR3 runs 16 residues. Looked up from germline, CDR1 is MNHNS and CDR2 is SASEGT. Here the CDR3 reads CASRPSGGTRQETQYF. The CDR3 region has the DNA TGTGCCAGCCGCCCCAGCGGGGGAACCCGCCAAGAGACCCAGTACTTC.

This chain uses TRBV12-5 with TRBJ2-5, with 7 bases lining up with TRBD1. This CDR3 spans 16 amino acids. Trimming at V came to 5 bases and at J to 2 bases, leaving 11 bases not matched to a gene. Germline CDR1 reads LGHNT; CDR2 reads FRNRAP. The CDR3 is CASGLGTAPIQETQYF. In DNA form, the CDR3 reads TGTGCTAGTGGTCTTGGGACAGCCCCCATACAAGAGACCCAGTACTTC. Based on the CDR3 plus reference TRBV12-5 and TRBJ2-5, the full variable domain is DARVTQTPRHKVTEMGQEVTMRCQPILGHNTVFWYRQTMMQGLELLAYFRNRAPLDDSGMPKDRFSAEMPDATLATLKIQPSEPRDSAVYFCASGLGTAPIQETQYFGPGTRLLVL.

The chain couples TRBV5-1 to TRBJ2-1; D is perhaps TRBD1 (5 bases). Trimming pared 1 base from V and 5 bases from J, leaving 16 bases between. Germline lookup yields CDR1 SGHRS and CDR2 YFSETQ. The length of the CDR3 is 16 residues. CDR3 protein: CASSLYQGSPHNEQFF. DNA of the CDR3: TGCGCCAGCAGCTTGTATCAGGGTTCACCCCACAATGAGCAGTTCTTC.

This clonotype showed up just once. V gene TRBV14 combines with J gene TRBJ2-3; TRBD1 matches at 7 bases. The germline V gene has CDR1 SGHDN and CDR2 FVKESK. Trimming cost V 4 bases and J 6 bases; bases outside gene matches: 16. The CDR3 loop spans 17 amino acids. The CDR3 region is CASSLSQGEGAGDTQYF. CDR3 in DNA: TGTGCCAGCAGCCTCTCCCAGGGCGAGGGGGCTGGGGATACGCAGTATTTT.

The V call is TRBV2, the J call TRBJ1-6, with D perhaps matching TRBD1 (5 bases). V shed 6 bases and J shed 10 bases, with 13 bases lying between them. The CDR3 totals 13 residues. Germline values: CDR1 SNHLY, CDR2 FYNNEI. In DNA, the CDR3 is TGTGCCAGCAGGCCAGGGTATGGCTCACCCCTCCACTTT. It is translated as CASRPGYGSPLHF.

The rearrangement uses TRBV4-1 and TRBJ2-3; D tentatively fits TRBD1 or TRBD2 (5 bases each). This CDR3 has 16 residues. The germline V gene has CDR1 MGHRA and CDR2 YSYEKL. V was cut by 1 base and J by 4 bases, with 15 bases left in between. DNA of the CDR3: TGCGCCAGCAGCCAAGTCGAGGGGTTTGCGGCAGATACGCAGTATTTT. It encodes CASSQVEGFAADTQYF.

The V call is TRBV29-1, the J call TRBJ1-5; D is possibly TRBD1 (6 bases). This CDR3 region has 13 residues. Germline V gene data show CDR1 as SQVTM and CDR2 as ANQGSEA. V shed 6 bases and J shed 11 bases, with 20 bases lying between them. The CDR3 DNA reads as TGCAGCGTCCTCGGGACAAGACAATCGGCCCAGCATTTT. Amino acid sequence: CSVLGTRQSAQHF. Complete variable domain (other parts from reference TRBV29-1 and TRBJ1-5): SAVISQKPSRDICQRGTSLTIQCQVDSQVTMMFWYRQQPGQSLTLIATANQGSEATYESGFVIDKFPISRPNLTFSTLTVSNMSPEDSSIYLCSVLGTRQSAQHFGDGTRLSIL.

The rearrangement links TRBV12-3 or TRBV12-4 to TRBJ1-2, with TRBD1 identical over 7 bases. The CDR3 has 16 residues. V gave up 6 bases and J gave up 4 bases; unmatched junction bases: 14. The DNA for the CDR3 is TGTGCCAGCAGGCCGCTTATTACTGGGGACAGCTATGGCTACACCTTC. Protein sequence: CASRPLITGDSYGYTF.

The V call is TRBV20-1, the J call TRBJ2-3; 8 bases agree with TRBD2. The CDR3 is 15 residues long. From germline, CDR1 is DFQATT and CDR2 SNEGSKA (reference sequence). The V and J ends lost 6 bases and 3 bases, in that order; junction bases with no gene match: 11. Here the CDR3 DNA reads TGCAGTGCCACATCCCAGCGGGGGCCGACAGATACGCAGTATTTT. It encodes CSATSQRGPTDTQYF.

This rearrangement joins TRBV9 to TRBJ2-3; TRBD2 might be the D (5 bases). There are 15 residues in the CDR3. CDR1 is SGDLS and CDR2 is YYNGEE in the germline V gene. Trimming pared 0 bases from V and 1 base from J, leaving 9 bases between. This chain's CDR3 is CASSVEGSGTDTQYF. CDR3 in DNA: TGTGCCAGCAGCGTAGAGGGTAGCGGCACAGATACGCAGTATTTT.

The chain couples TRBV29-1 to TRBJ2-1, with 10 bases identical to TRBD2. The V segment lost 4 bases and the J segment 6 bases; nucleotides outside the gene matches: 6. This CDR3 is built from 14 residues. Germline loops: CDR1 SQVTM, CDR2 ANQGSEA. CDR3 sequence (DNA): TGCAGCGTTGCTGCTAGCGGGGGTTTCAATGAGCAGTTCTTC. It codes for CSVAASGGFNEQFF.

The chain is built from TRBV29-1 and TRBJ1-1; perhaps TRBD1 as D (5 bases). Trimming pared 1 base from V and 5 bases from J, leaving 11 bases between. CDR3 length: 13 amino acids. Germline CDR1 is SQVTM and CDR2 is ANQGSEA. The CDR3 nucleotides read TGCAGCGTTGAAGGATGGGGCCCAACTGAAGCTTTCTTT. It encodes CSVEGWGPTEAFF. Supplemented by reference TRBV29-1 and TRBJ1-1, the full variable domain reads SAVISQKPSRDICQRGTSLTIQCQVDSQVTMMFWYRQQPGQSLTLIATANQGSEATYESGFVIDKFPISRPNLTFSTLTVSNMSPEDSSIYLCSVEGWGPTEAFFGQGTRLTVV.

This chain connects TRBV29-1 to TRBJ2-1; D remains ambiguous. Trimming took 3 bases from V and 7 from J, leaving 16 bases between them. CDR1 SQVTM and CDR2 ANQGSEA come from the germline V gene. This CDR3 region has 14 residues. The CDR3 reads CSVEVTVLGNEQFF. The CDR3 nucleotides are TGCAGCGTTGAGGTAACGGTACTGGGGAATGAGCAGTTCTTC.

CDR3 sequence (DNA): TGTGCCAGCAGTTACGGTGGAAGATGGGGCTACACCTTC. Amino acids: CASSYGGRWGYTF. The genes are TRBV6-5 and TRBJ1-2; D remains ambiguous. Trimming pared 2 bases from V and 8 bases from J, leaving 12 bases between. Germline V gene lookup returns CDR1 MNHEY and CDR2 SVGAGI. CDR3 length: 13 amino acids.